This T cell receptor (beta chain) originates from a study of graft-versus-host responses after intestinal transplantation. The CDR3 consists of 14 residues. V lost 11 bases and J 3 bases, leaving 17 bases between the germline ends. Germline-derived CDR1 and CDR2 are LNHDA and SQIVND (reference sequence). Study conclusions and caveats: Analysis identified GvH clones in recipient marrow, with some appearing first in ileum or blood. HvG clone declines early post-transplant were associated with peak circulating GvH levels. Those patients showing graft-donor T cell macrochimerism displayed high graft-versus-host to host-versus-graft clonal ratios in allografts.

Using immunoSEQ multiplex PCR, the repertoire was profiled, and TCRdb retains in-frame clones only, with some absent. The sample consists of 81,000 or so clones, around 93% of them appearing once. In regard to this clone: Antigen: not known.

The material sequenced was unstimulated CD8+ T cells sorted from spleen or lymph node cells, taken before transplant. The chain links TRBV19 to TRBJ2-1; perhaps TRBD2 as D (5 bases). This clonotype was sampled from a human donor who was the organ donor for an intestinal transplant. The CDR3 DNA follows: TGTGCCTCAAATCCGCGGGCGGACTACAATGAGCAGTTCTTC. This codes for CASNPRADYNEQFF.